Sequencing of this T cell receptor (beta chain) was carried out in a study of tissue T cells after allogeneic stem cell transplantation. The protocol was immunoSEQ multiplex PCR, while the TCRdb copy is restricted to in-frame clones and leaves out a portion. The profile shows some 19,000 clones, around 63% of them singletons. There are 12 residues in the CDR3. Trimming cost V 3 bases and J 8 bases, with 12 bases left between them. Per the germline V gene, CDR1 is GFQATS and CDR2 is STVNSAI. This clone was picked up one time. These gene names are mouse names. The DNA ends 1 residue before the CDR3 does, and the rest of the CDR3 is filled in from the germline J gene.

The sequence came from a female BALB/c mouse in good health. Mouse MHC haplotype: H2-d. The sample comprised blood. The rearrangement uses TRBV20 and TRBJ2-5; a weak D match, TRBD2 (6 bases). Here the CDR3 reads CGARGGGGTQYF. CDR3 DNA, as far as it was read: TGTGGTGCTAGAGGTGGGGGAGGCACCCAGTAC.